The 17 T cell receptor beta chains in this list originate from one sample, sequenced in a study of shared clonotypes between healthy human individuals. Profiling relied on immunoSEQ multiplex PCR, and the TCRdb table lists in-frame clones only, not all of them. The sample records nearly 2 million clones, around 96% being singletons. CD45RO-negative cells were positively selected for CCR7, leaving out terminally differentiated effector memory CD45RA+ cells. Material for sequencing was naive CD8+ T cells sorted from blood. The receptors stem from a man in his late teens or twenties in good health.

The chain combines TRBV30 with TRBJ2-5; D unresolved. Trimming pared 2 bases from V and 7 bases from J, leaving 17 bases between. Germline-derived CDR1 and CDR2 are GTSNPN and SVGIG (reference sequence). The CDR3 consists of 14 residues. CDR3 in DNA: TGTGCCTGGAGTCGTGACCCCGCCAAGATGACCCAGTACTTC. Translation gives CAWSRDPAKMTQYF.

J is TRBJ1-3 and V is TRBV4-1; D gene unclear. This CDR3 has 18 amino acids. The germline V and J ends were trimmed by 2 bases and 0 bases, with 17 bases remaining between them. Germline CDR1 and CDR2: MGHRA and YSYEKL. The CDR3 loop is CASSQLPPDTRSGNTIYF. CDR3 DNA: TGCGCCAGCAGCCAATTACCCCCAGACACCCGCTCTGGAAACACCATATATTTT.

The chain couples TRBV27 to TRBJ1-2, with a weak D call TRBD1 (6 bases). V shed 5 bases and J shed 0 bases, with 13 bases lying between them. The CDR3 extends over 15 amino acids. Looked up from germline, CDR1 is MNHEY and CDR2 is SMNVEV (reference sequence). DNA of the CDR3: TGTGCCAGCAGTGAAACCGGGACACCTAACTATGGCTACACCTTC. Amino acids: CASSETGTPNYGYTF.

This chain joins TRBV6-5 and TRBJ2-7, with D unresolved. The germline V gene has CDR1 MNHEY and CDR2 SVGAGI. This CDR3 contains 14 residues. Trimming removed 2 bases from V and 4 bases from J, with 12 bases in between. The DNA for the CDR3 is TGTGCCAGCAGTTACCGTTACAGCGAGTACGAGCAGTACTTC. This gives the protein CASSYRYSEYEQYF.

This chain connects TRBV4-1 to TRBJ2-3; perhaps TRBD2 as D (7 bases). Trimming cost V 0 bases and J 6 bases, with 16 bases left between them. CDR3 size: 16 residues. CDR1 is MGHRA, CDR2 YSYEKL, per germline. This CDR3 reads CASSQDEGGEEDTQYF. The CDR3 DNA reads TGCGCCAGCAGCCAAGACGAGGGGGGGGAAGAGGATACGCAGTATTTT.

This chain links TRBV12-5 with TRBJ2-1; D remains unclear. In germline, CDR1 is LGHNT, CDR2 FRNRAP. The length of the CDR3 is 13 residues. V lost 2 bases and J lost 7, with 9 bases in between. CDR3 residues: CASGLTATNEQFF. DNA of the CDR3: TGTGCTAGTGGTTTGACCGCTACAAATGAGCAGTTCTTC.

This clone was seen a single time. The rearrangement uses TRBV4-3 and TRBJ1-1; D unclear. The CDR3 loop spans 13 amino acids. The germline CDR1 and CDR2 sequences are LGHNA and YSLEER. Trimming removed 3 bases at V and 1 base at J, with 6 bases between. The DNA for the CDR3 is TGCGCCAGCAGCCAGGTGAAGAACACTGAAGCTTTCTTT. Protein product: CASSQVKNTEAFF.

The V gene is TRBV27, the J gene TRBJ2-7; TRBD2 matches 8 bases. This CDR3 is 14 amino acids long. Looked up from germline, CDR1 is MNHEY and CDR2 is SMNVEV (reference sequence). Trimming at V came to 3 bases and at J to 7 bases, leaving 8 bases not matched to a gene. CDR3 coding DNA: TGTGCCAGCAGTTTCGGGGGGGCGTATTTTGAGCAGTACTTC. It specifies CASSFGGAYFEQYF.

The chain uses TRBV7-8 and TRBJ2-7; D remains ambiguous. Germline values: CDR1 SGHVS, CDR2 FQNEAQ. This CDR3 is built from 12 residues. Deletions cut 0 bases from V and 5 bases from J, with 5 bases between. For the CDR3, the DNA is TGTGCCAGCAGCTTAGCGCCCAACGAGCAGTACTTC. Translating gives CASSLAPNEQYF.

This chain connects TRBV2 to TRBJ2-7; weak D call: TRBD1 (6 bases). The length of the CDR3 is 14 residues. Germline V gives CDR1 SNHLY, CDR2 FYNNEI. V dropped 2 bases and J dropped 5 bases, with 13 bases sitting between them. The CDR3 DNA reads TGTGCCAGCAGTGAAAAGGGGGATTACGACGAGCAGTACTTC. Protein product: CASSEKGDYDEQYF.

The chain has TRBV5-1 and TRBJ2-7; 14 positions agree with TRBD2. The germline gives CDR1 SGHRS, CDR2 YFSETQ. The CDR3 sequence is 17 residues long. The V and J ends lost 3 bases and 4 bases, in that order; junction bases with no gene match: 9. Here the CDR3 reads CASSSGLAGDIMYEQYF. CDR3 in DNA: TGCGCCAGCAGCTCGGGACTAGCGGGAGACATCATGTACGAGCAGTACTTC. Drawing the rest from reference TRBV5-1 and TRBJ2-7, the complete variable domain is KAGVTQTPRYLIKTRGQQVTLSCSPISGHRSVSWYQQTPGQGLQFLFEYFSETQRNKGNFPGRFSGRQFSNSRSEMNVSTLELGDSALYLCASSSGLAGDIMYEQYFGPGTRLTVT.

This chain connects TRBV6-5 to TRBJ1-1, with TRBD1 matching 8 bases. The CDR3 is 14 amino acids. CDR1 is MNHEY and CDR2 is SVGAGI in the germline V gene. J gave up 6 bases and V 6 bases, and 9 bases lay outside the gene matches. This CDR3 reads CASSNGQGTAEAFF. Written as DNA, the CDR3 is TGTGCCAGCAGCAATGGACAGGGAACGGCTGAAGCTTTCTTT.

The CDR3 spells CASSPTGGTSYEQYF. CDR3 sequence (DNA): TGTGCCAGCAGCCCTACAGGGGGCACCTCCTACGAGCAGTACTTC. The gene calls are TRBV7-3 and TRBJ2-7, with 9 bases matching TRBD1. Trimming at V came to 5 bases and at J to 0 bases, leaving 5 bases not matched to a gene. The CDR3 totals 15 residues. The germline V gene encodes CDR1 SGHTA and CDR2 FQGTGA.

The chain links TRBV6-1 to TRBJ1-2; D not certain. This CDR3 comprises 16 residues. Germline CDR1 and CDR2: MNHNS and SASEGT. V shed 4 bases and J shed 4 bases, with 19 bases lying between them. The CDR3 DNA sequence: TGTGCCAGCAGTGCCCCAGGACGCGGGGTGGGCTATGGCTACACCTTC. Translating it yields CASSAPGRGVGYGYTF.

The chain carries TRBV13 and TRBJ2-3; D is perhaps TRBD2 (6 bases). CDR1 and CDR2 (germline): PRHDT, FYEKMQ (reference sequence). V was trimmed by 8 bases and J by 2 bases, leaving 8 bases between them. This CDR3 is built from 12 residues. The CDR3 spells CASGGYTDTQYF. In DNA form, the CDR3 reads TGTGCCAGCGGAGGGTACACAGATACGCAGTATTTT.

The chain joins TRBV11-2 to TRBJ2-2, with 7 bases identical to TRBD2. Trimming removed 5 bases from V and 3 bases from J; junction bases left unmatched: 15. The CDR3 contains 18 residues. CDR1 SGHAT and CDR2 FQNNGV come from the germline V gene. CDR3 in amino acids: CASSPILPGLGYTGELFF. The CDR3, as DNA: TGTGCCAGCAGCCCCATTCTTCCAGGACTAGGCTACACCGGGGAGCTGTTTTTT.

V and J are TRBV5-6 and TRBJ2-5; no reliable D call. The CDR3 extends over 13 amino acids. Germline loops: CDR1 SGHDT, CDR2 YYEEEE. With 4 bases removed from V and 5 bases from J, the gap between germline ends came to 12 bases. CDR3 DNA: TGTGCCAGCAGCAATCAAGTGTTTGAGACCCAGTACTTC. It encodes CASSNQVFETQYF.